The 13 T cell receptor beta chains below come from one sample, sequenced in a study of cytomegalovirus exposure and HLA in healthy donors. PCR used 60 Vbeta primers and 13 Jbeta primers. Sequencing was performed with immunoSEQ multiplex PCR; in TCRdb, only in-frame clones are kept and a portion is missing. The sample shows about 140,000 clones, around 79% of them seen only once. Sample: PBMCs. All receptors derive from a male donor in good health and CMV-seronegative.

V is TRBV10-2 and J is TRBJ2-2; tentative D call: TRBD1 (6 bases). The V end lost 8 bases, the J end lost 2 bases, and 21 bases lay between the germline ends. This CDR3 region has 17 residues. Germline-derived CDR1 and CDR2 are WSHSY and SAAADI. Written as DNA, the CDR3 is TGCGCCAGCCGAACAGGGAGTCGGCTTCAAAACACCGGGGAGCTGTTTTTT. It encodes CASRTGSRLQNTGELFF.

The chain carries TRBV6-1 and TRBJ1-2; TRBD1 agrees at 7 bases. V lost 5 bases, J lost 2 bases, and 5 bases stayed unmatched. The CDR3 consists of 14 residues. Germline V gene lookup returns CDR1 MNHNS and CDR2 SASEGT. CDR3 sequence: CASSTGQANYGYTF. CDR3 nucleotide sequence: TGTGCCAGCAGTACCGGACAGGCAAACTATGGCTACACCTTC.

The chain is built from TRBV5-4 and TRBJ2-1; 11 bases map to TRBD2. CDR1 and CDR2 (germline): SGHNT, YYREEE (reference sequence). V lost 0 bases and J lost 3; bases outside the gene matches: 8. This CDR3 has 18 amino acids. The CDR3, as DNA: TGTGCCAGCAGCTTGGGGATTGCTAGCGGGGGGTTCTACAATGAGCAGTTCTTC. Protein product: CASSLGIASGGFYNEQFF.

Remarks on this clone: Other nucleotide sequences from this sample produce the same CDR3. J is TRBJ2-5 and V is TRBV19; TRBD2 is a possible D gene (6 bases). CDR1 and CDR2 (germline): LNHDA, SQIVND (reference sequence). This CDR3 is 15 amino acids long. V lost 3 bases and J 1 base, leaving 12 bases between the germline ends. CDR3 nucleotide sequence: TGTGCCAGTAGTATTGTGGGACTGGCCCAAGAGACCCAGTACTTC. Translated, it gives CASSIVGLAQETQYF.

V and J are TRBV9 and TRBJ2-2, with 7 positions matching TRBD1. V lost 4 bases to trimming and J lost 4 bases; unmatched junction nucleotides: 10. The CDR3 totals 16 residues. The germline V gene encodes CDR1 SGDLS and CDR2 YYNGEE. The CDR3 sequence: CASSPSGQEITGELFF. CDR3 sequence (DNA): TGTGCCAGCAGCCCCAGCGGACAGGAGATCACCGGGGAGCTGTTTTTT.

This clone has a handful of counts. The gene calls are TRBV14 and TRBJ2-7, with 14 positions matching TRBD2. V was clipped by 4 bases and J by 5 bases; unmatched bases: 7. There are 16 residues in the CDR3. Germline V CDR1 and CDR2: SGHDN, FVKESK. CDR3 region: CASSPFMGLAGDEQYF. In DNA, the CDR3 is TGTGCCAGCAGCCCTTTCATGGGACTAGCGGGAGACGAGCAGTACTTC. Full variable domain (outside the CDR3, taken from reference TRBV14 and TRBJ2-7): EAGVTQFPSHSVIEKGQTVTLRCDPISGHDNLYWYRRVMGKEIKFLLHFVKESKQDESGMPNNRFLAERTGGTYSTLKVQPAELEDSGVYFCASSPFMGLAGDEQYFGPGTRLTVT.

The gene calls are TRBV6-5 and TRBJ2-7, with D possibly TRBD1 on 6 matching bases. The CDR3 is 15 residues long. Per germline, CDR1 MNHEY and CDR2 SVGAGI. V dropped 3 bases and J dropped 1 base, with 13 bases sitting between them. CDR3 bases: TGTGCCAGCAGTTATGTTCAGGGGTCTTCCTACGAGCAGTACTTC. It translates to CASSYVQGSSYEQYF.

The chain's CDR3 is CASSQIGSENSPLHF. The CDR3 region has the DNA TGTGCCAGCAGCCAAATTGGGAGTGAGAATTCACCCCTCCACTTT. The chain has TRBV4-2 and TRBJ1-6; no definite D call. Germline CDR1 reads LGHNA; CDR2 reads YNFKEQ. The CDR3 loop spans 15 amino acids. V lost 2 bases and J lost 7, with 12 bases in between.

V gene TRBV30 combines with J gene TRBJ1-3, with D uncertain. Germline V gene sequence: CDR1 GTSNPN, CDR2 SVGIG (reference sequence). The germline V and J ends were trimmed by 5 bases and 4 bases, with 9 bases remaining between them. The CDR3 totals 12 residues. CDR3 coding DNA: TGTGCCTGGGGGAGGGAGGGAAACACCATATATTTT. This sequence encodes CAWGREGNTIYF.

The V gene is TRBV4-1, the J gene TRBJ1-5, with 8 nucleotides matching TRBD1. The CDR3 spans 16 residues. Germline values: CDR1 MGHRA, CDR2 YSYEKL. V trimming: 0 bases; J trimming: 5 bases; junction bases outside the gene matches: 6. The CDR3 region has the DNA TGCGCCAGCAGCCAAGAAGGCAGGGGGCTAGATCAGCCCCAGCATTTT. It translates to CASSQEGRGLDQPQHF.

The rearrangement links TRBV5-6 to TRBJ2-5, with TRBD1 identical over 9 bases. Germline V CDR1 and CDR2: SGHDT, YYEEEE. Unmatched junction bases numbered 9, after V lost 2 bases and J lost 4 bases. CDR3 length equals 16 residues. The CDR3, as DNA: TGTGCCAGCAGCTTCGGGGGGACAGGGAGGGCAGAGACCCAGTACTTC. This encodes CASSFGGTGRAETQYF.

Only a few counts were recorded for this clone. The chain joins TRBV27 to TRBJ1-6, with D uncertain. The CDR3 loop spans 17 amino acids. Germline assignment: CDR1 MNHEY and CDR2 SMNVEV (reference sequence). The ends were cut back, 6 bases at V and 6 bases at J, with 21 bases in the middle. CDR3 amino acids: CASSFATGFGPNSPLHF. CDR3 sequence (DNA): TGTGCCAGCAGCTTTGCGACGGGGTTTGGACCTAATTCACCCCTCCACTTT.

On this clone itself: At one boundary the junction diverges from the germline segment, which might be a read error. The gene calls are TRBV7-9 and TRBJ2-4; 14 bases line up with TRBD2. Germline V gene data show CDR1 as SEHNR and CDR2 as FQNEAQ (reference sequence). The CDR3 has 18 residues. The CDR3 coding sequence is TGTGCCAGCAGCTTAGGGACTAGCGGGGGGAGGGCCAAAAACAGTCAGTACTTC. Residues: CASSLGTSGGRAKNSQYF.